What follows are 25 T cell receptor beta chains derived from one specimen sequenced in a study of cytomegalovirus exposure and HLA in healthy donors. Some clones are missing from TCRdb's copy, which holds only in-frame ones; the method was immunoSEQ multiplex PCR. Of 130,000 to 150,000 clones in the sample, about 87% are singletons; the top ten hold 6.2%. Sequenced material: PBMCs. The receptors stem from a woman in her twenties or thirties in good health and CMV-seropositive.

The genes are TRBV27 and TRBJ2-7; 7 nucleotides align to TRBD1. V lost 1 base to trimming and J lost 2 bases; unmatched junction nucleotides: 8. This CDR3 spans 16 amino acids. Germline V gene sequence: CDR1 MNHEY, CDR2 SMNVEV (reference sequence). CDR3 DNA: TGTGCCAGCAGTTTATTGACCAGGGGGTCGACCTACGAGCAGTACTTC. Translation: CASSLLTRGSTYEQYF.

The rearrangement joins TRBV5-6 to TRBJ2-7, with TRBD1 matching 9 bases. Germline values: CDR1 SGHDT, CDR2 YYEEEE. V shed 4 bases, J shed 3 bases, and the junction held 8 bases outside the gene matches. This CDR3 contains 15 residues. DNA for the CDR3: TGTGCCAGCAGCCACACCGGGACAGGGAACTACGAGCAGTACTTC. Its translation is CASSHTGTGNYEQYF. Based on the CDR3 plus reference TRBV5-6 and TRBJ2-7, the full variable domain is DAGVTQSPTHLIKTRGQQVTLRCSPKSGHDTVSWYQQALGQGPQFIFQYYEEEERQRGNFPDRFSGHQFPNYSSELNVNALLLGDSALYLCASSHTGTGNYEQYFGPGTRLTVT.

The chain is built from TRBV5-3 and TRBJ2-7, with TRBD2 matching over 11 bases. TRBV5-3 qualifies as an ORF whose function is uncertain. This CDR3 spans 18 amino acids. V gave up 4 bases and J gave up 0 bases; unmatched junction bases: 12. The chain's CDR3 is CARSAGTSGNLSSYEQYF. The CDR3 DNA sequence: TGTGCCAGAAGCGCCGGGACTAGCGGTAACTTAAGCTCCTACGAGCAGTACTTC.

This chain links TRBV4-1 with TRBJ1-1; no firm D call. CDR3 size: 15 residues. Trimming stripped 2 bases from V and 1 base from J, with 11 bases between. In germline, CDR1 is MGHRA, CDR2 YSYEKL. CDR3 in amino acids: CASSQSWARNTEAFF. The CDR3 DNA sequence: TGCGCCAGCAGCCAATCATGGGCTCGGAACACTGAAGCTTTCTTT.

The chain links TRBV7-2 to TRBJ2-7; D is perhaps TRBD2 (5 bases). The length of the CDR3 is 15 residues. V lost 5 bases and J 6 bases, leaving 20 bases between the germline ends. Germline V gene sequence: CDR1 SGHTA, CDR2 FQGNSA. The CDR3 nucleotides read TGTGCCAGCAGCGCCGAACCGGGTCGCGGAGGCGAGCAGTACTTC. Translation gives CASSAEPGRGGEQYF.

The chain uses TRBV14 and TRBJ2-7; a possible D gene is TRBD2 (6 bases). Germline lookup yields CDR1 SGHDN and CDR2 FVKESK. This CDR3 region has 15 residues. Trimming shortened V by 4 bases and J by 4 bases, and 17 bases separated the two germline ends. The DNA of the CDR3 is TGTGCCAGCAGCCTATTTGTGGGAGGAAGGTACGAGCAGTACTTC. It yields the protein CASSLFVGGRYEQYF.

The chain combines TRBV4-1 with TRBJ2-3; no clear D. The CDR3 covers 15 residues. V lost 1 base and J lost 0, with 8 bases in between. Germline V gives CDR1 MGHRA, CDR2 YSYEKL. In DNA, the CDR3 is TGCGCCAGCAGCCAAGTTGCTAGAAGCACAGATACGCAGTATTTT. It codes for CASSQVARSTDTQYF.

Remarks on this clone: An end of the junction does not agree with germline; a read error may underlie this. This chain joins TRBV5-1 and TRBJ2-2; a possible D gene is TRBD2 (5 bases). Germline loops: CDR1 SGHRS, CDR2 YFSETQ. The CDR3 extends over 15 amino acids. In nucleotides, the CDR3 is TGCGCCAGCAGCTTGGCCCGGCAAAGCACCGGGAAGCTGTTTTTT. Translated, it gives CASSLARQSTGKLFF.

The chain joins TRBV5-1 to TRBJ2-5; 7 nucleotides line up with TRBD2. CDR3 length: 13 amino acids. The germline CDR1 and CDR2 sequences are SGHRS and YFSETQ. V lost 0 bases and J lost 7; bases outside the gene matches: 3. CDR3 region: CASSLEPSGTQYF. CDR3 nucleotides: TGCGCCAGCAGCTTGGAACCTAGCGGGACCCAGTACTTC. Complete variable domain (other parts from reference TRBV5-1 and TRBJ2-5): KAGVTQTPRYLIKTRGQQVTLSCSPISGHRSVSWYQQTPGQGLQFLFEYFSETQRNKGNFPGRFSGRQFSNSRSEMNVSTLELGDSALYLCASSLEPSGTQYFGPGTRLLVL.

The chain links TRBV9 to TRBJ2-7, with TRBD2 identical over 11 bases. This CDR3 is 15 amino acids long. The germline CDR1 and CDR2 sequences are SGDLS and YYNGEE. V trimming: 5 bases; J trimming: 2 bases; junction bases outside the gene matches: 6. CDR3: CASSVGTSGAYEQYF. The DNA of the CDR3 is TGTGCCAGCAGTGTTGGGACTAGCGGAGCCTACGAGCAGTACTTC.

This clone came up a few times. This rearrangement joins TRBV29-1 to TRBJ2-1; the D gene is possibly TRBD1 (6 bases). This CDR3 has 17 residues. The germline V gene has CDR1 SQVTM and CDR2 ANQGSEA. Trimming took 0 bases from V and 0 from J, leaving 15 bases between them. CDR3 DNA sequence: TGCAGCGTTGAAGATCCGCTGACAGGCCTCTCCTACAATGAGCAGTTCTTC. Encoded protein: CSVEDPLTGLSYNEQFF.

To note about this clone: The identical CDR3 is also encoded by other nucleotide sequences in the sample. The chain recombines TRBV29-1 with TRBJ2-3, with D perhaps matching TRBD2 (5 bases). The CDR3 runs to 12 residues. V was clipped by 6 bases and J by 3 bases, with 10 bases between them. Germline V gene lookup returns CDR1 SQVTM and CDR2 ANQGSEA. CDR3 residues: CSVPDFTDTQYF. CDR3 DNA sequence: TGCAGCGTCCCGGACTTTACAGATACGCAGTATTTT.

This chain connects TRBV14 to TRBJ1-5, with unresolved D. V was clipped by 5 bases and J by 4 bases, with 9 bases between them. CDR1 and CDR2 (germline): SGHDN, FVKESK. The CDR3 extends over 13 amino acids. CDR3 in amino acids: CASSSEYNQPQHF. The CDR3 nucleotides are TGTGCCAGCAGCTCCGAGTATAATCAGCCCCAGCATTTT.

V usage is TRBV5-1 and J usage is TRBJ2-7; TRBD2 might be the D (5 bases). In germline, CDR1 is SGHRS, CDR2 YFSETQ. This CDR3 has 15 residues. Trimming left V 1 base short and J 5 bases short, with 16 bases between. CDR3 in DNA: TGCGCCAGCAGCTTGACTCCGGAGGCGTGGAACGAGCAGTACTTC. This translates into CASSLTPEAWNEQYF.

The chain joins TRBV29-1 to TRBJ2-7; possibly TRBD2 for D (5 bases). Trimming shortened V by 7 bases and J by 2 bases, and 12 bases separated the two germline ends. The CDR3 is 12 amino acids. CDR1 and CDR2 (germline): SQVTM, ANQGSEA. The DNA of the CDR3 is TGCAGCGGCCGGACGGGGACCTACGAGCAGTACTTC. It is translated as CSGRTGTYEQYF.

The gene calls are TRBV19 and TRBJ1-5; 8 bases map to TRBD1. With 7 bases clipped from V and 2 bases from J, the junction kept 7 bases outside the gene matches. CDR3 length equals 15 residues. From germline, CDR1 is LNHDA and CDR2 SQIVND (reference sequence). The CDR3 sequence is CASTTQQGGNQPQHF. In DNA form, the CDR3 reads TGTGCCAGTACCACTCAACAGGGGGGCAATCAGCCCCAGCATTTT.

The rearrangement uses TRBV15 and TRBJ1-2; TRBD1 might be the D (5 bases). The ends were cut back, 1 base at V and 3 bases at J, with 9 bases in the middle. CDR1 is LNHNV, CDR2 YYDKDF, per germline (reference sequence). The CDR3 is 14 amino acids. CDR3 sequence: CATSRGRVDYGYTF. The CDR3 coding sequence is TGTGCCACCAGCAGAGGCAGGGTCGACTATGGCTACACCTTC.

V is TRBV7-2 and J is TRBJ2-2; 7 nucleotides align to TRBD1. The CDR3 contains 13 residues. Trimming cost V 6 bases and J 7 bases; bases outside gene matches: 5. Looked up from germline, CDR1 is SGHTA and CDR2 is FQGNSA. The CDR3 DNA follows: TGTGCCAGCAGTCTAAACAGGGGCGGGGAGCTGTTTTTT. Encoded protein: CASSLNRGGELFF. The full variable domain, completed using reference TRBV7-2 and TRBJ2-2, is GAGVSQSPSNKVTEKGKDVELRCDPISGHTALYWYRQSLGQGLEFLIYFQGNSAPDKSGLPSDRFSAERTGGSVSTLTIQRTQQEDSAVYLCASSLNRGGELFFGEGSRLTVL.

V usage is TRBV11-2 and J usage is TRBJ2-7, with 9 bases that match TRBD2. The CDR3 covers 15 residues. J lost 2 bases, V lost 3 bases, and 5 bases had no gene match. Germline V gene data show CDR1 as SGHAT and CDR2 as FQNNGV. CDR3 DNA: TGTGCCAGCAGCTTGAGCGGGGGGCGACCCTACGAGCAGTACTTC. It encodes CASSLSGGRPYEQYF.

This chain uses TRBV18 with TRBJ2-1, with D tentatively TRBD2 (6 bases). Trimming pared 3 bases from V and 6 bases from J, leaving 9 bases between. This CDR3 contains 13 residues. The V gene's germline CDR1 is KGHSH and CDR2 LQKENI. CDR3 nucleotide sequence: TGTGCCAGCTCACCGGGACTCAGCAATGAGCAGTTCTTC. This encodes CASSPGLSNEQFF.

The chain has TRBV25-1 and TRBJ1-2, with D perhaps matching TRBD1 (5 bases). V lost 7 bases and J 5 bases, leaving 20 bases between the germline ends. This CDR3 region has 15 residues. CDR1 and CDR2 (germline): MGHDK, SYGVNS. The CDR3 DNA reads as TGTGCCAGCACCGGAGCCAGGGATTCATCATATGGCTACACCTTC. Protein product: CASTGARDSSYGYTF.

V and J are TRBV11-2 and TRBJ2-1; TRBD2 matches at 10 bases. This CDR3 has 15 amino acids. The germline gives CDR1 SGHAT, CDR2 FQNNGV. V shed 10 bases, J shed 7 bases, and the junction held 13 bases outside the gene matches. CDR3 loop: CANRREAGGLNEQFF. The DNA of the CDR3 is TGTGCCAACAGAAGGGAAGCGGGAGGGTTGAATGAGCAGTTCTTC. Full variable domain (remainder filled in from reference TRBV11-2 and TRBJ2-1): EAGVAQSPRYKIIEKRQSVAFWCNPISGHATLYWYQQILGQGPKLLIQFQNNGVVDDSQLPKDRFSAERLKGVDSTLKIQPAKLEDSAVYLCANRREAGGLNEQFFGPGTRLTVL.

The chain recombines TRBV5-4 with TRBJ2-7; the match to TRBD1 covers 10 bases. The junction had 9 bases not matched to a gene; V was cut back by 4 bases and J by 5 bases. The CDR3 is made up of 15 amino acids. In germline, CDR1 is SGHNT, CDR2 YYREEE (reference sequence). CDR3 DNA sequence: TGTGCCAGCAGCGACCCAAGGACAGGGGGAGACGAGCAGTACTTC. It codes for CASSDPRTGGDEQYF.

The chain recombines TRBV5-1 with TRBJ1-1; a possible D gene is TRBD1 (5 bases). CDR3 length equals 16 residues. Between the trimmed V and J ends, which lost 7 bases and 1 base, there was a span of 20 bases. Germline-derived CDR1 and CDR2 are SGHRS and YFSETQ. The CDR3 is CASQGTSTQWNTEAFF. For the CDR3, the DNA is TGCGCCAGCCAGGGCACATCTACTCAATGGAACACTGAAGCTTTCTTT.

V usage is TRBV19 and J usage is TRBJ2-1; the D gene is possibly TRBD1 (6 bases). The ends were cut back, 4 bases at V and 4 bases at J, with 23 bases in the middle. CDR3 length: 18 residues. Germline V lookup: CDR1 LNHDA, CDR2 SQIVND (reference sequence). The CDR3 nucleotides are TGTGCCAGTAGTACCCTGCCCCGGGACACCGAACCATACAATGAGCAGTTCTTC. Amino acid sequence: CASSTLPRDTEPYNEQFF.